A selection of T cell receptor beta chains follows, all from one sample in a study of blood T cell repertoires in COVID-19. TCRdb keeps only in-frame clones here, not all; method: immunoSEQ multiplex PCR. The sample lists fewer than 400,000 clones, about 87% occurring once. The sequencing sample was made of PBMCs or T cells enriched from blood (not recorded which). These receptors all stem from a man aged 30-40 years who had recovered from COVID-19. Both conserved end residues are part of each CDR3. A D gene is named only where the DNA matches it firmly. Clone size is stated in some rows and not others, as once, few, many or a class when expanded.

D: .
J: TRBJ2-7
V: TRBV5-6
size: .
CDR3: CASSLEGLMYEQYF
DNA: TGTGCCAGCAGCTTGGAGGGGCTCATGTACGAGCAGTACTTC

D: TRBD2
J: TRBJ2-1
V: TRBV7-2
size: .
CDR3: CASSLVGLGLAGYEQFF
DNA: TGTGCCAGCAGCTTAGTTGGGCTAGGACTAGCCGGCTATGAGCAGTTCTTC

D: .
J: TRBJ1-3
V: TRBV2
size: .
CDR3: CASSLDSNSGNTIYF
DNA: TGTGCCAGCAGCCTCGACAGTAACTCTGGAAACACCATATATTTT

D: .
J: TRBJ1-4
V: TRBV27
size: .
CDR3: CASSLIRGGTNEKLFF
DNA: TGTGCCAGCAGTTTAATCAGGGGTGGAACTAATGAAAAACTGTTTTTT

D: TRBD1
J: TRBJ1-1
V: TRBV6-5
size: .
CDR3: CASSTTGALNTEAFF
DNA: TGTGCCAGCAGTACCACAGGGGCCCTGAACACTGAAGCTTTCTTT

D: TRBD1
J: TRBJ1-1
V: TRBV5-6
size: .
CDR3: CASSPGQGAIGTEAFF
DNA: TGTGCCAGCAGCCCTGGACAGGGGGCAATCGGCACTGAAGCTTTCTTT

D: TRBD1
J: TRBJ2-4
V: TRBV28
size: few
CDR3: CASSLGGQGKNIQYF
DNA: TGTGCCAGCAGTCTCGGGGGACAGGGAAAAAACATTCAGTACTTC

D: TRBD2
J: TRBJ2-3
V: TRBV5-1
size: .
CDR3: CASSLQTAGGGTDTQYF
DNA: TGCGCCAGCAGCCTCCAGACAGCGGGAGGCGGCACAGATACGCAGTATTTT

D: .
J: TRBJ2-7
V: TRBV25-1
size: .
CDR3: CASSGTSRDYEQYF
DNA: TGTGCCAGCAGTGGAACTAGCAGAGATTACGAGCAGTACTTC

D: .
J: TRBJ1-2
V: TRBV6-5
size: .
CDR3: CASKVGQSSHYGYTF
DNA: TGTGCCAGCAAAGTCGGACAGTCCTCTCACTATGGCTACACCTTC

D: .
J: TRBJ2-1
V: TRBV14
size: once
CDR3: CASSQRGRRYNEQFF
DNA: TGTGCCAGCAGCCAGCGGGGCCGGCGTTACAATGAGCAGTTCTTC